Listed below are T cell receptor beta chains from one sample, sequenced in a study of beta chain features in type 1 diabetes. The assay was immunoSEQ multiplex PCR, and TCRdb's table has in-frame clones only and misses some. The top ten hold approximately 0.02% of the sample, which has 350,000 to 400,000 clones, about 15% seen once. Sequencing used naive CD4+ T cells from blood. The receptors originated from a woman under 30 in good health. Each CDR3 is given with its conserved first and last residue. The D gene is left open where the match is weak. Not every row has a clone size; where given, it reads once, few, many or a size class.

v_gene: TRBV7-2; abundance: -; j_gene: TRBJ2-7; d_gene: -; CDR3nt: TGTGCCAGCAGCTCGTCTAGCGCGTACGAGCAGTACTTC; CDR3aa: CASSSSSAYEQYF
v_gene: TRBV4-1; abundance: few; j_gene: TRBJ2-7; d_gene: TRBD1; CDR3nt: TGCGCCAGCAGCCAAGTCACAGGGGGAAGAAGGTGGGGTGGCGAGCAGTACTTC; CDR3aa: CASSQVTGGRRWGGEQYF
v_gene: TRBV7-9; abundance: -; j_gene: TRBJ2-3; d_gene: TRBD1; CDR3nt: TGTGCCAGCAGCTTAGCCCGGGACAGGGCGTATTTT; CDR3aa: CASSLARDRAYF
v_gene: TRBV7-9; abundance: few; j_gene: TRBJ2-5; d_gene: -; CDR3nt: TGTGCCAGCAGCTCTAGGAACCAAGAGACCCAGTACTTC; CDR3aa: CASSSRNQETQYF
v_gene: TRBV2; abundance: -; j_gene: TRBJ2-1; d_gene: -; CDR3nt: TGTGCCAGCCGGCGACAGGCAAACAATGAGCAGTTCTTC; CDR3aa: CASRRQANNEQFF
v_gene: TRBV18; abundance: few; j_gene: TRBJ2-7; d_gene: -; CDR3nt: TGTGCCAGCTCACTGCAACGCGGGTACGAGCAGTACTTC; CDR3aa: CASSLQRGYEQYF
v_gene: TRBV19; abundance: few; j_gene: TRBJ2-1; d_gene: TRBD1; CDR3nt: TGTGCCAGTAGTAGTCCGGGACAGGGCAGTGGCAATGAGCAGTTCTTC; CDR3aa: CASSSPGQGSGNEQFF
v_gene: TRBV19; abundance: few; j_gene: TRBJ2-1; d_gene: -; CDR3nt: TGTGCCAGTATCTTAAGCGGCAACTCCTACAATGAGCAGTTCTTC; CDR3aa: CASILSGNSYNEQFF
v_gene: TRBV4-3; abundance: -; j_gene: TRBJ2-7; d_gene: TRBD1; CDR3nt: TGCGCCAGCAGCCTCACCTTAGGGACAGGGTCCTACGAGCAGTACTTC; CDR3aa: CASSLTLGTGSYEQYF
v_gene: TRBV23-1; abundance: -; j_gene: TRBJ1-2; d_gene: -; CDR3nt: TGCGCCAGCAGTCAAGGCAGGGGTTATGGCTACACCTTC; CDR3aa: CASSQGRGYGYTF
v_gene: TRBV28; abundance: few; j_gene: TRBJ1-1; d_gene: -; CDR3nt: TGTGCCAGCAGTGGACAGATGAACACTGAAGCTTTCTTT; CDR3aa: CASSGQMNTEAFF
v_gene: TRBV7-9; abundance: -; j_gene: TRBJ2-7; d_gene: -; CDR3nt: TGTGCCAGCAGCCCTGGGGGGTCGGCCGGTACCTACGAGCAGTACTTC; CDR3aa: CASSPGGSAGTYEQYF
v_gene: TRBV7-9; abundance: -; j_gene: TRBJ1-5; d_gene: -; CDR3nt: TGTGCCAGCAGCCTGGCAGGAAGTAATCAGCCCCAGCATTTT; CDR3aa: CASSLAGSNQPQHF
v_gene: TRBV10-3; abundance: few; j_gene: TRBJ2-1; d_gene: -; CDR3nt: TGTGCCATCAGTGATTATGGTAGTGGAGATGAGCAGTTCTTC; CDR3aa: CAISDYGSGDEQFF
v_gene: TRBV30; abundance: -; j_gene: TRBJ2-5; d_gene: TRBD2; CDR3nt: TGTGCCTGGACCCTGGGACTAGCGGGGCCCCAAGAGACCCAGTACTTC; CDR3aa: CAWTLGLAGPQETQYF
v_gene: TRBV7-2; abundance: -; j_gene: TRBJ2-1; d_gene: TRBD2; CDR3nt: TGTGCCAGCAACGTACTAGCGGGAGTCTACAATGAGCAGTTCTTC; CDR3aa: CASNVLAGVYNEQFF
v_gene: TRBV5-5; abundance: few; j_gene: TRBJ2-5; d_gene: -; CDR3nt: TGTGCCAGCAGGTTGTCGCAAGAGACCCAGTACTTC; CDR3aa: CASRLSQETQYF
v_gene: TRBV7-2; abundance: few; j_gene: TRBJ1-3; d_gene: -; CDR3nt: TGTGCCAGCAGCTACTCCCGCGGGGCTGGAAACACCATATATTTT; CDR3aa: CASSYSRGAGNTIYF
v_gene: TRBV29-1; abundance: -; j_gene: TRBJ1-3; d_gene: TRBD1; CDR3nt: TGCAGCGTGAGAGGACAGGCCGGAAACACCATATATTTT; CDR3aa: CSVRGQAGNTIYF
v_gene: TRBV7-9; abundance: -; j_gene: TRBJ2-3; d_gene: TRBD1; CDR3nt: TGTGCCAGCAGCTTTGGTGGGACAGCTACAGATACGCAGTATTTT; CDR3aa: CASSFGGTATDTQYF
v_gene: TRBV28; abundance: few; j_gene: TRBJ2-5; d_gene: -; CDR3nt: TGTGCCAGCAGCAGGGCGGCAGGGATAGAGACCCAGTACTTC; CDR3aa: CASSRAAGIETQYF
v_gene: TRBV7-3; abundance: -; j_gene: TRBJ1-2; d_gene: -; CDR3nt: TGTGCCAGCAGCTTAACTCCGGGTGGCTATGGCTACACCTTC; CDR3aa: CASSLTPGGYGYTF
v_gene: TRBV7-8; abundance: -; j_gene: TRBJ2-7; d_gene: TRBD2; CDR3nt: TGTGCCAGCAGCTCGTTCCTCCCGGGACTAGCGAGCGAGCAGTACTTC; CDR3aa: CASSSFLPGLASEQYF
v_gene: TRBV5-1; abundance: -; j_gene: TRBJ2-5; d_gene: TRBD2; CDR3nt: TGCGCCAGCAGTCTTGGGTCGACTAGCGGAACAGAGACCCAGTACTTC; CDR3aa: CASSLGSTSGTETQYF
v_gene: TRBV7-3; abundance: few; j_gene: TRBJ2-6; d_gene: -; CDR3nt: TGTGCCAGCAGCCCCGCCGGGTCTGGGGCCAACGTCCTGACTTTC; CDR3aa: CASSPAGSGANVLTF
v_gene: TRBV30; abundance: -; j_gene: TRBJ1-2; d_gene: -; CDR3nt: TGTGCCTGGAGTGGCTACAGGCCAGCTAACTATGGCTACACCTTC; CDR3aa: CAWSGYRPANYGYTF
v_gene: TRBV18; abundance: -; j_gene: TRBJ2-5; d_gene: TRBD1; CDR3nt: TGTGCCAGCTCACCGGACAGGCTGTTAGCGACCCAGTACTTC; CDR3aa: CASSPDRLLATQYF
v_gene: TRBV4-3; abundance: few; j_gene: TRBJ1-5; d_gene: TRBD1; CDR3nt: TGCGCCAGCAGCCAAACGACAGGGGATCAGCCCCAGCATTTT; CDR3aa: CASSQTTGDQPQHF
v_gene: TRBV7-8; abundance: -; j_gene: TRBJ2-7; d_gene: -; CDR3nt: TGTGCCAGCAGCTTACAGGGTACCTACGAGCAGTACTTC; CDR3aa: CASSLQGTYEQYF
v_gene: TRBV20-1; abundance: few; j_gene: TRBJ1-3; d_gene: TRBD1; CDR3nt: TGCAGTGCTCATACAGGGGGTGGGATATATTTT; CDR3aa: CSAHTGGGIYF
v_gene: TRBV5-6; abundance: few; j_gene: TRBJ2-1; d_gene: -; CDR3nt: TGTGCCAGCAGCCCCCCCCTATACATCCCGAAGGGGTATAAGCAGTTCTTC; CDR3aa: CASSPPLYIPKGYKQFF
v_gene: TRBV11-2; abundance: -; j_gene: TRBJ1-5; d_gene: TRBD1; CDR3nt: TGTGCCAGCAGCTTAGTACAGGGGTTACGGAATCAGCCCCAGCATTTT; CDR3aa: CASSLVQGLRNQPQHF
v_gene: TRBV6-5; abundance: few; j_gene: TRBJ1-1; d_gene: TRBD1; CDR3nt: TGTGCCAGCAGCCCGGACAGGGGGGGCACTGAAGCTTTCTTT; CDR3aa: CASSPDRGGTEAFF
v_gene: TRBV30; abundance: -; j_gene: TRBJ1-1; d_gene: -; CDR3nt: TGTGCCTGGTACAGGAAACAGGGAACTGAAGCTTTCTTT; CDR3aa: CAWYRKQGTEAFF
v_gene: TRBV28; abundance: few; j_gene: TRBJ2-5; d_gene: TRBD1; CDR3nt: TGTGCCAGCAGGCCACAGGGGGCCCAAGAGACCCAGTACTTC; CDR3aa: CASRPQGAQETQYF
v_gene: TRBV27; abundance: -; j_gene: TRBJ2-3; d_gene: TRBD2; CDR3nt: TGTGCAAGCGGGGCAAAAGATACGCAGTATTTT; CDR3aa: CASGAKDTQYF
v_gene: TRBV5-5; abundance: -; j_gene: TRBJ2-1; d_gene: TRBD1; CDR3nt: TGTGCCAGCAGCCTTGGAACCGGGACAGGAAACAATGAGCAGTTCTTC; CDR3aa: CASSLGTGTGNNEQFF
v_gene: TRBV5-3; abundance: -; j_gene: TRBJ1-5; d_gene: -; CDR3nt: TGTGCCAGAAGCTTGAAGGCGGCCCCTAGACCCCAGCATTTT; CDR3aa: CARSLKAAPRPQHF
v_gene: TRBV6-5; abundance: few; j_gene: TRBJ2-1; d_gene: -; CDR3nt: TGTGCCAGCAGTTACTCAGGACGGGGCTACAATGAGCAGTTCTTC; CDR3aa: CASSYSGRGYNEQFF
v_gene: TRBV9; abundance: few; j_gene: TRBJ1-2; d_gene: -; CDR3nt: TGTGCCAGCAGCGTAGACCCAGGCTATGGCTACACCTTC; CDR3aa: CASSVDPGYGYTF
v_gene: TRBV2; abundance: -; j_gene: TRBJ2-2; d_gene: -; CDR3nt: TGTGCCAGCAGTGAAAGACTAGGAACCGGGGAGCTGTTTTTT; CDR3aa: CASSERLGTGELFF
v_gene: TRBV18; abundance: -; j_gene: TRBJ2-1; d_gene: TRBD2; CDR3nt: TGTGCCAGCTCGCCTCTAGGGCGCGGGAGCGATGAGCAGTTCTTC; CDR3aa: CASSPLGRGSDEQFF
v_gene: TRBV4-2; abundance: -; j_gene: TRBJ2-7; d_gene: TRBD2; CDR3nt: TGTGCCAGCAGCCAGGGGACTAGCGGGGCATACGAGCAGTACTTC; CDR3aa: CASSQGTSGAYEQYF
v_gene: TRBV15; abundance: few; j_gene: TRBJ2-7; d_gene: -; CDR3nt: TGTGCCACCAGCAGAGAGTCCGGCTACGAGCAGTACTTC; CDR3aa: CATSRESGYEQYF
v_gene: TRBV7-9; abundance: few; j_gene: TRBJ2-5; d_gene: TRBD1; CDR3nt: TGTGCCAGTTCCTTAGGGGGCCAGGAGACCCAGTACTTC; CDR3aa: CASSLGGQETQYF